This is a list of T cell receptor beta chains from one sample in a study of T cell responses to AZD1222 COVID-19 vaccine. The repertoire was sequenced with immunoSEQ multiplex PCR; TCRdb's copy has only in-frame clones and lacks some. The sample shows about 160,000 clones, over 80% of them seen only once. Material: peripheral blood, obtained on day 0 of AZD1222 vaccination. These receptors originate from an adult in good health. Each CDR3 is given with its conserved first and last residue. D genes are given only for firm matches. The listing skips clone size in some rows; elsewhere it reads once, few, many or a size class.

CASSLSLNTEAFF | TGTGCCAGCAGTTTATCCCTGAACACTGAAGCTTTCTTT | TRBV12-3/TRBV12-4 | 13 | . | TRBJ1-1 | .
CASSETRVMPQHF | TGTGCCAGCAGTGAGACGCGCGTTATGCCCCAGCATTTT | TRBV2 | 13 | many | TRBJ1-5 | .
CAISDSGSSYNEQFF | TGTGCCATCAGTGACAGCGGCAGCTCCTACAATGAGCAGTTCTTC | TRBV10-3 | 15 | once | TRBJ2-1 | .
CASSYSTSGNQPQHF | TGTGCCAGCAGTTACTCGACAAGTGGCAATCAGCCCCAGCATTTT | TRBV6-5 | 15 | once | TRBJ1-5 | .
CASSPDRGANTEAFF | TGTGCCAGCAGCCCAGACAGGGGGGCGAACACTGAAGCTTTCTTT | TRBV11-3 | 15 | . | TRBJ1-1 | TRBD1
CASSLLMRGSYNSPLHF | TGTGCCAGCAGTCTCCTAATGAGAGGCTCCTATAATTCACCCCTCCACTTT | TRBV28 | 17 | . | TRBJ1-6 | .
CASSLVLDSYGYTF | TGTGCCAGCAGCTTGGTTCTAGATAGCTATGGCTACACCTTC | TRBV5-5 | 14 | . | TRBJ1-2 | .
CASSSYGWDKNSPLHF | TGTGCCAGCAGCTCCTATGGTTGGGACAAAAATTCACCCCTCCACTTT | TRBV7-2 | 16 | . | TRBJ1-6 | .
CASSLRGETQYF | TGTGCCAGCAGTTTAAGGGGGGAGACCCAGTACTTC | TRBV12-3/TRBV12-4 | 12 | . | TRBJ2-5 | .
CASSLQTEGGYTF | TGTGCCAGCAGCTTACAAACCGAGGGGGGCTACACCTTC | TRBV9 | 13 | . | TRBJ1-2 | .
CASSLVLSGADNEQFF | TGCGCCAGCAGCTTGGTTTTATCGGGGGCTGACAATGAGCAGTTCTTC | TRBV5-1 | 16 | . | TRBJ2-1 | .
CASSTTGTGPEKTQYF | TGTGCCAGTAGCACAACTGGGACAGGACCTGAGAAGACCCAGTACTTC | TRBV19 | 16 | . | TRBJ2-5 | TRBD1
CSVRDRGYEQYF | TGCAGCGTCCGGGACAGGGGGTACGAGCAGTACTTC | TRBV29-1 | 12 | . | TRBJ2-7 | TRBD1
CASSLSYRDNGYTF | TGTGCCAGCAGTTTATCGTACAGGGATAATGGCTACACCTTC | TRBV27 | 14 | . | TRBJ1-2 | .
CASSLTVGNYGYTF | TGTGCCAGCAGCTTAACCGTGGGTAACTATGGCTACACCTTC | TRBV11-2 | 14 | . | TRBJ1-2 | .
CASSFRGDYYEQYF | TGTGCCAGCTCATTCCGGGGGGACTACTACGAGCAGTACTTC | TRBV6-5 | 14 | once | TRBJ2-7 | TRBD2
CASSYKGGSYNEQFF | TGTGCCAGCAGTTACAAGGGGGGGTCCTACAATGAGCAGTTCTTC | TRBV6-6 | 15 | . | TRBJ2-1 | .
CASSVDGITEAFF | TGTGCCAGCAGTGTGGACGGGATAACTGAAGCTTTCTTT | TRBV2 | 13 | . | TRBJ1-1 | .
CASSPGQGTGNQPQHF | TGTGCCAGCTCACCCGGACAGGGGACGGGCAATCAGCCCCAGCATTTT | TRBV18 | 16 | few | TRBJ1-5 | TRBD1
CASSSAGGGEQFF | TGTGCCAGCAGCTCAGCGGGGGGAGGAGAGCAGTTCTTC | TRBV7-2 | 13 | . | TRBJ2-1 | TRBD2
CASSLSGRLGANTEAFF | TGTGCCAGCAGTTTATCTGGTCGACTTGGGGCGAACACTGAAGCTTTCTTT | TRBV27 | 17 | . | TRBJ1-1 | .
CASSQMAGVRVGELFF | TGCGCCAGCAGTCAAATGGCAGGGGTTAGGGTCGGGGAGCTGTTTTTT | TRBV23-1 | 16 | . | TRBJ2-2 | .
CASGGAANEKLFF | TGTGCCAGCGGGGGCGCGGCTAATGAAAAACTGTTTTTT | TRBV27 | 13 | few | TRBJ1-4 | .
CASSSLNPTVLPYNEQFF | TGTGCCAGCAGTTCCCTCAACCCGACAGTTCTACCCTACAATGAGCAGTTCTTC | TRBV28 | 18 | once | TRBJ2-1 | .
CASSIGNVEAFF | TGTGCCAGTAGTATAGGAAATGTGGAAGCTTTCTTT | TRBV19 | 12 | . | TRBJ1-1 | .
CASSEIEVSQPQHF | TGTGCCAGCAGTGAAATCGAAGTTAGTCAGCCCCAGCATTTT | TRBV25-1 | 14 | . | TRBJ1-5 | .
CATSDFSGGANVLTF | TGTGCCACCAGTGATTTTTCGGGTGGGGCCAACGTCCTGACTTTC | TRBV24-1 | 15 | . | TRBJ2-6 | .
CASSPYSGGTKYNEQFF | TGTGCCAGCAGCCCCTACTCGGGCGGGACTAAGTACAATGAGCAGTTCTTC | TRBV9 | 17 | few | TRBJ2-1 | TRBD2
CASSPGSGVEQYF | TGTGCCAGCTCACCAGGATCAGGGGTCGAGCAGTACTTC | TRBV18 | 13 | once | TRBJ2-7 | .
CASSEAAENTIYF | TGTGCCAGCAGCGAGGCCGCCGAGAACACCATATATTTT | TRBV7-2 | 13 | . | TRBJ1-3 | .